One and the same sample provided the 30 T cell receptor beta chains below, sequenced in a study of T cells after yellow fever vaccination. TCRdb ran MiXCR on the 5' RACE reads and lists one entry per CDR3 protein. This sample carries hundreds of thousands of distinct CDR3 sequences, around an eighth of them seen once, and the ten largest clones take more than 13%. The sample consisted of PBMCs, taken on the day of the yellow fever booster vaccination. These receptors came from a man younger than 45 who received the YFV17D yellow fever vaccine.

This clonotype was counted only a few times. This chain links TRBV9 with TRBJ2-7, with 8 bases identical to TRBD2. This CDR3 spans 14 amino acids. Per the germline V gene, CDR1 is SGDLS and CDR2 is YYNGEE. The J segment lost 4 bases and the V segment lost 4 bases, leaving 7 bases of the junction unmatched. The CDR3 loop reads CASSQGLEGYEQYF. The CDR3 DNA reads as TGTGCCAGCAGCCAGGGACTAGAGGGTTACGAGCAGTACTTC.

This clonotype was detected only a few times. V usage is TRBV7-2 and J usage is TRBJ2-7, with TRBD2 matching 7 bases. Germline lookup yields CDR1 SGHTA and CDR2 FQGNSA. Trimming cost V 2 bases and J 3 bases; bases outside gene matches: 13. The CDR3 consists of 17 residues. The CDR3 DNA reads as TGTGCCAGCAGCTTACCCCCCAAAGCGGGATGGGACTACGAGCAGTACTTC. Its translation: CASSLPPKAGWDYEQYF.

This clonotype was seen at least ten times. The chain links TRBV4-3 to TRBJ1-5; TRBD1 is a possible D gene (5 bases). Trimming cost V 0 bases and J 3 bases, with 9 bases left between them. Germline assignment: CDR1 LGHNA and CDR2 YSLEER. This CDR3 has 15 residues. The CDR3 nucleotides read TGCGCCAGCAGCCAAGATCGGGGACCCAATCAGCCCCAGCATTTT. Translating it yields CASSQDRGPNQPQHF.

This chain links TRBV4-3 with TRBJ2-3; possible D gene TRBD1, 5 bases. From germline, CDR1 is LGHNA and CDR2 YSLEER. The CDR3 is 18 amino acids. V lost 0 bases and J 4 bases, leaving 20 bases between the germline ends. In DNA form, the CDR3 reads TGCGCCAGCAGCCAAGATCAGGGAAGGGTGCTAAGGGCAGATACGCAGTATTTT. Translating gives CASSQDQGRVLRADTQYF.

In DNA, the CDR3 is TGCAGTGCTATTGCGGGTGGGGCAATCGAGCAGTTCTTC. Translating it yields CSAIAGGAIEQFF. The chain couples TRBV20-1 to TRBJ2-1; perhaps D is TRBD1 or TRBD2 (5 bases each). CDR3 size: 13 residues. Germline CDR1 DFQATT, CDR2 SNEGSKA (reference sequence). Trimming removed 4 bases at V and 10 bases at J, with 17 bases between.

This clonotype appeared a few times. The chain couples TRBV12-3 or TRBV12-4 to TRBJ2-2; 9 nucleotides match TRBD1. The CDR3 is 15 amino acids. V shed 7 bases, J shed 4 bases, and the junction held 7 bases outside the gene matches. CDR3: CASTPATGGTGELFF. Written as DNA, the CDR3 is TGTGCCAGCACCCCTGCGACAGGGGGCACCGGGGAGCTGTTTTTT.

The chain uses TRBV4-3 and TRBJ1-2, with D unresolved. CDR1 is LGHNA, CDR2 YSLEER, per germline. V shed 3 bases and J shed 8 bases, with 13 bases lying between them. The CDR3 covers 13 residues. CDR3 region: CASSHLDFRGYTF. CDR3 coding DNA: TGCGCCAGCAGCCATCTAGATTTTCGGGGCTACACCTTC.

This clonotype was seen a few times. The chain couples TRBV18 to TRBJ2-1; TRBD2 matches at 12 bases. This CDR3 contains 16 residues. Per the germline V gene, CDR1 is KGHSH and CDR2 is LQKENI. Germline trimming cut 3 bases from V and 9 bases from J; bases unmatched to any gene: 9. The CDR3 region has the DNA TGTGCCAGCTCACCGCAGACTAGCGGGAGTGGTGGTGAGCAGTTCTTC. It encodes CASSPQTSGSGGEQFF.

This clonotype was observed a handful of times. CDR3 in amino acids: CASSSNAGGNYGYTF. CDR3 nucleotide sequence: TGTGCCAGCAGCTCCAATGCGGGGGGTAACTATGGCTACACCTTC. V is TRBV7-2 and J is TRBJ1-2; a weak D match, TRBD1 (5 bases). V was trimmed by 4 bases and J by 1 base, leaving 13 bases between them. CDR1 is SGHTA and CDR2 is FQGNSA in the germline V gene. The CDR3 covers 15 residues.

The chain's CDR3 is CASSLYGSSHTQYF. CDR3 in DNA: TGTGCCAGCAGTTTATACGGCAGTTCACATACGCAGTATTTT. The V and J genes are TRBV27 and TRBJ2-3; D is ambiguous. The germline CDR1 and CDR2 sequences are MNHEY and SMNVEV (reference sequence). V was trimmed by 1 base and J by 7 bases, leaving 12 bases between them. The CDR3 has 14 residues.

This clonotype was detected a few times. V and J are TRBV6-5 and TRBJ1-5; no clear D. CDR3 length equals 15 residues. CDR1 is MNHEY and CDR2 is SVGAGI in the germline V gene. Trimming took 2 bases from V and 7 from J, leaving 15 bases between them. The DNA for the CDR3 is TGTGCCAGCAGTTACCGGAGAGCGCCGGGGCAGCCCCAGCATTTT. This translates into CASSYRRAPGQPQHF.

The chain has TRBV7-2 and TRBJ2-5; D ambiguous. Per the germline V gene, CDR1 is SGHTA and CDR2 is FQGNSA. CDR3 length equals 13 residues. Trimming left V 5 bases short and J 5 bases short, with 12 bases between. The CDR3 DNA reads TGTGCCAGCAGCCACCCTCCCACGGAGACCCAGTACTTC. Its translation is CASSHPPTETQYF.

This clonotype was picked up a small number of times. The V gene is TRBV20-1, the J gene TRBJ2-7; D gene unclear. V lost 1 base and J lost 6, with 7 bases in between. The CDR3 sequence is 11 residues long. CDR1 is DFQATT, CDR2 SNEGSKA, per germline (reference sequence). CDR3 residues: CSARASAEQYF. In DNA form, the CDR3 reads TGCAGTGCTAGAGCGTCTGCCGAGCAGTACTTC.

This clonotype was observed a few times. The chain carries TRBV6-1 and TRBJ2-1, with TRBD2 identical over 10 bases. After removal of 6 bases from V and 4 bases from J, the junction contained 6 bases not matched to a gene. The CDR3 has 15 residues. Germline V lookup: CDR1 MNHNS, CDR2 SASEGT. The CDR3 here is CASRRTSGTYNEQFF. The CDR3, as DNA: TGTGCCAGCAGGAGGACTAGCGGTACTTACAATGAGCAGTTCTTC.

This clonotype has at least ten counts. At one of its ends the junction is not consistent with the germline gene, which may arise from a read error. The rearrangement links TRBV10-2 to TRBJ2-1; 14 bases agree with TRBD2. This CDR3 has 14 amino acids. Germline CDR1 is WSHSY and CDR2 is SAAADI. In DNA, the CDR3 is TGTGCCAGCACGGGACTAGCGGGAGACAATGAGCAGTTCTTC. Translated: CASTGLAGDNEQFF.

The sample holds many counts of this clonotype. The rearrangement links TRBV5-1 to TRBJ1-1; D is uncertain. This CDR3 is 13 amino acids long. V was pared by 6 bases and J by 1 base, with 10 bases between. Germline CDR1 reads SGHRS; CDR2 reads YFSETQ. In DNA, the CDR3 is TGCGCCAGCAAGGTGGGCAGGAACACTGAAGCTTTCTTT. This codes for CASKVGRNTEAFF. Based on the CDR3 plus reference TRBV5-1 and TRBJ1-1, the full variable domain is KAGVTQTPRYLIKTRGQQVTLSCSPISGHRSVSWYQQTPGQGLQFLFEYFSETQRNKGNFPGRFSGRQFSNSRSEMNVSTLELGDSALYLCASKVGRNTEAFFGQGTRLTVV.

In its sample, this clonotype was seen a few times. The chain has TRBV5-5 and TRBJ2-5; tentatively, D is TRBD2 (6 bases). The germline V and J ends were trimmed by 0 bases and 4 bases, with 10 bases remaining between them. Germline lookup yields CDR1 SGHKS and CDR2 YYEKEE (reference sequence). This CDR3 is built from 14 residues. CDR3 region: CASSLAPAGETQYF. CDR3 nucleotide sequence: TGTGCCAGCAGCTTGGCCCCAGCGGGAGAGACCCAGTACTTC.

The V call is TRBV7-2, the J call TRBJ1-1; no clear D. Germline lookup yields CDR1 SGHTA and CDR2 FQGNSA. V shed 1 base and J shed 2 bases, with 11 bases lying between them. The CDR3 length is 15 residues. The CDR3 DNA sequence: TGTGCCAGCAGCTTAGGTCTGTCAGAAAACACTGAAGCTTTCTTT. This gives the protein CASSLGLSENTEAFF. Looking up the rest from reference TRBV7-2 and TRBJ1-1 gives the full variable domain: GAGVSQSPSNKVTEKGKDVELRCDPISGHTALYWYRQSLGQGLEFLIYFQGNSAPDKSGLPSDRFSAERTGGSVSTLTIQRTQQEDSAVYLCASSLGLSENTEAFFGQGTRLTVV.

The chain uses TRBV12-3 or TRBV12-4 and TRBJ2-1, with 8 bases fitting TRBD2. The CDR3 covers 15 residues. The trim removed 2 bases at V and 6 bases at J, leaving 6 bases unmatched. CDR3 sequence reads: CASSLSSSGSNEQFF. The CDR3 coding sequence is TGTGCCAGCAGTTTATCGTCTAGCGGGTCCAATGAGCAGTTCTTC.

This clonotype has at least ten counts. This sequence joins TRBV12-3 or TRBV12-4 and TRBJ2-7; 7 bases map to TRBD2. V was clipped by 5 bases and J by 3 bases; unmatched bases: 16. The length of the CDR3 is 17 residues. DNA for the CDR3: TGTGCCAGCAGTCGGGGCAGACCGGGACTACTTTTCTACGAGCAGTACTTC. It is translated as CASSRGRPGLLFYEQYF.

This clonotype was recorded many times. The rearrangement joins TRBV3-1 to TRBJ1-6; D uncertain. The CDR3 extends over 14 amino acids. V was trimmed by 1 base and J by 10 bases, leaving 11 bases between them. The germline V gene has CDR1 LGHDT and CDR2 YNNKEL (reference sequence). DNA for the CDR3: TGTGCCAGCAGCCAAGTTTCATCTCAATCACCCCTCCACTTT. It encodes CASSQVSSQSPLHF.

The chain has TRBV5-4 and TRBJ2-3; 14 nucleotides align to TRBD2. Germline CDR1 and CDR2: SGHNT and YYREEE (reference sequence). The CDR3 totals 18 residues. V lost 3 bases to trimming and J lost 1 base; unmatched junction nucleotides: 7. The CDR3: CASSSGLAGVGGTDTQYF. CDR3 coding DNA: TGTGCCAGCAGCTCGGGACTAGCGGGAGTAGGGGGCACAGATACGCAGTATTTT.

The V gene is TRBV5-1, the J gene TRBJ1-1; D unclear. Trimming stripped 4 bases from V and 5 bases from J, with 15 bases between. Germline assignment: CDR1 SGHRS and CDR2 YFSETQ. The CDR3 totals 14 residues. CDR3 sequence (DNA): TGCGCCAGCAGCCCCGGGCAGGTGGGGACTGAAGCTTTCTTT. Translation gives CASSPGQVGTEAFF.

This clonotype was seen many times. This chain uses TRBV11-3 with TRBJ2-1; tentatively, D is TRBD2 (5 bases). Germline loops: CDR1 SGHNT, CDR2 YENEEA. CDR3 length equals 12 residues. Between the trimmed V and J ends, which lost 4 bases and 10 bases, there was a span of 11 bases. CDR3 in amino acids: CASSWGSGEQFF. The DNA of the CDR3 is TGTGCCAGCAGCTGGGGTTCGGGAGAGCAGTTCTTC.

This clonotype was seen more than once but under ten times. The DNA of the CDR3 is TGTGCCAGCAGCCTCCCCGGCCTCGATGGGGGCACGGTAAAAAACATTCAGTACTTC. It is translated as CASSLPGLDGGTVKNIQYF. The chain has TRBV11-2 and TRBJ2-4; D perhaps matches TRBD1 (6 bases). Germline V CDR1 and CDR2: SGHAT, FQNNGV. Trimming stripped 5 bases from V and 4 bases from J, with 27 bases between. The length of the CDR3 is 19 residues.

The chain recombines TRBV7-2 with TRBJ2-1; D ambiguous. The CDR3 extends over 12 amino acids. The germline V gene has CDR1 SGHTA and CDR2 FQGNSA. The ends were cut back, 3 bases at V and 9 bases at J, with 9 bases in the middle. The CDR3 region is CASSFSRAEQFF. CDR3 nucleotide sequence: TGTGCCAGCAGCTTTAGTCGGGCTGAGCAGTTCTTC. The variable domain in full, with the rest retrieved from reference TRBV7-2 and TRBJ2-1, is GAGVSQSPSNKVTEKGKDVELRCDPISGHTALYWYRQSLGQGLEFLIYFQGNSAPDKSGLPSDRFSAERTGGSVSTLTIQRTQQEDSAVYLCASSFSRAEQFFGPGTRLTVL.

The chain joins TRBV19 to TRBJ2-3, with D hard to call. Germline CDR1 is LNHDA and CDR2 is SQIVND (reference sequence). Trimming removed 5 bases from V and 2 bases from J, with 11 bases in between. This CDR3 is built from 14 residues. CDR3 nucleotide sequence: TGTGCCAGTAGTGCCCGGACGCTCACAGATACGCAGTATTTT. This encodes CASSARTLTDTQYF.

The chain combines TRBV29-1 with TRBJ2-7; 10 bases are a match to TRBD2. Germline values: CDR1 SQVTM, CDR2 ANQGSEA. There are 13 residues in the CDR3. V gave up 4 bases and J gave up 3 bases; unmatched junction bases: 3. The CDR3 sequence is CSVGLAGGYEQYF. The CDR3 nucleotides read TGCAGCGTTGGACTAGCGGGCGGCTACGAGCAGTACTTC.

This clonotype has only a few counts. The chain has TRBV7-2 and TRBJ2-3, with 7 bases matching TRBD2. J was trimmed by 5 bases and V by 1 base; bases with no gene match: 9. CDR3 length: 16 residues. Per germline, CDR1 SGHTA and CDR2 FQGNSA. CDR3 sequence: CASSLGRAGVGDTQYF. CDR3 nucleotide sequence: TGTGCCAGCAGCTTAGGACGTGCGGGAGTTGGAGATACGCAGTATTTT.

V and J are TRBV5-6 and TRBJ2-6; D uncertain. CDR1 and CDR2 from the germline V gene are SGHDT and YYEEEE. The CDR3 contains 13 residues. Trimming cost V 4 bases and J 5 bases, with 7 bases left between them. DNA for the CDR3: TGTGCCAGCAGCCCTGACCGGGCCAACGTCCTGACTTTC. This translates into CASSPDRANVLTF.